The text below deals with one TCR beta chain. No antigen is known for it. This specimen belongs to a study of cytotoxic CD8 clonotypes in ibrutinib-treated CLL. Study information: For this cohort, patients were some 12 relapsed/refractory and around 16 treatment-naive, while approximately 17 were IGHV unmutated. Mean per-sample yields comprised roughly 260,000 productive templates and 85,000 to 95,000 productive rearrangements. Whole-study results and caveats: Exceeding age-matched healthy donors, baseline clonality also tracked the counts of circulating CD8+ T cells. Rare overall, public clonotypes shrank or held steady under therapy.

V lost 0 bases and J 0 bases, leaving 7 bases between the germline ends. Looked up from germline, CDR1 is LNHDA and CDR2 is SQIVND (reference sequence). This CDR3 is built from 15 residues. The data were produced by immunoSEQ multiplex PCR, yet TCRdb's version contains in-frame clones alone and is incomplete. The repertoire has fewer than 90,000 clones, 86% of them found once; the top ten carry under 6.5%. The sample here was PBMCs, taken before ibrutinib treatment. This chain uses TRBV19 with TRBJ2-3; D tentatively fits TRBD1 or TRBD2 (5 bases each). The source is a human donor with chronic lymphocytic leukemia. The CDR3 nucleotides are TGTGCCAGTAGTATAGATCGGGGCAGCACAGATACGCAGTATTTT. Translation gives CASSIDRGSTDTQYF.